These T cell receptor beta chains were read from a single sample in a study of human T cells and chemical hapten exposure. Each CDR3 protein is one row after TCRdb ran MiXCR on the RACE reads. This sample has about 360,000 distinct CDR3 sequences; around 7% occur once, and the top ten carry more than 7%. Material: whole blood, obtained in connection with sensitization to the hapten diphenylcyclopropenone (DPC). These receptors all stem from a woman aged 18-30 years with alopecia areata. Some clones in this sample may be carry-over from other donors' samples. The CDR3 runs from the conserved cysteine through the conserved F or W. Fields, in order: CDR3 DNA, CDR3 protein, J gene, D gene, V gene, clone size. The D gene is left open where the match is weak. Size values are once, few and many counts, or a class for expanded clones, and some rows have none.

CDR3 DNA: TGTGCCAGCAGCCCGGGACAGCGCTCTGGGGCCAACGTCCTGACTTTC; CDR3 protein: CASSPGQRSGANVLTF; J gene: TRBJ2-6; D gene: TRBD1; V gene: TRBV4-2; clone size: many
CDR3 DNA: TGTGCCAGCAGCTGGACAGTAAATAGCAATCAGCCCCAGCATTTT; CDR3 protein: CASSWTVNSNQPQHF; J gene: TRBJ1-5; D gene: NA; V gene: TRBV12-3/TRBV12-4; clone size: NA
CDR3 DNA: TGTGCCAGCAGCGTAGCCGGACAGGGGGCGGGAGAGACCCAGTACTTC; CDR3 protein: CASSVAGQGAGETQYF; J gene: TRBJ2-5; D gene: TRBD1; V gene: TRBV9; clone size: NA
CDR3 DNA: TGTGCCAGCTCATCGTCGACAATTCGTACAGATACGCAGTATTTT; CDR3 protein: CASSSSTIRTDTQYF; J gene: TRBJ2-3; D gene: NA; V gene: TRBV18; clone size: NA
CDR3 DNA: TGCAGTGCAAACACACCAGTCTATGGCTACACCTTC; CDR3 protein: CSANTPVYGYTF; J gene: TRBJ1-2; D gene: NA; V gene: TRBV20-1; clone size: NA
CDR3 DNA: TGCGCCAGCAGCCAAGTTTACGAACGGAGTAAAACTAGTGCCTCTGGAAACACCATATATTTT; CDR3 protein: CASSQVYERSKTSASGNTIYF; J gene: TRBJ1-3; D gene: NA; V gene: TRBV4-1; clone size: NA
CDR3 DNA: TGCGCCAGCAGCCAACCCACAGGGTCAGATACGCAGTATTTT; CDR3 protein: CASSQPTGSDTQYF; J gene: TRBJ2-3; D gene: NA; V gene: TRBV4-1; clone size: many
CDR3 DNA: TGTGCCATCAGTGCTCCGGGGGCATCTAACTATGGCTACACCTTC; CDR3 protein: CAISAPGASNYGYTF; J gene: TRBJ1-2; D gene: NA; V gene: TRBV10-3; clone size: many
CDR3 DNA: TGTGCCAGCAGCTTTCCAAAAGACAGGCAGAGGTACACCTTC; CDR3 protein: CASSFPKDRQRYTF; J gene: TRBJ1-2; D gene: NA; V gene: TRBV7-9; clone size: few
CDR3 DNA: TGCAGTGCTAGTTTCGGACTAGCCTACGAGCAGTACTTC; CDR3 protein: CSASFGLAYEQYF; J gene: TRBJ2-7; D gene: TRBD2; V gene: TRBV20-1; clone size: many
CDR3 DNA: TGTGCCAGCAGCCACTCAAGTCTCCGGACTAGCGGGGGGGCTCTGCCCAATGAGCAGTTCTTC; CDR3 protein: CASSHSSLRTSGGALPNEQFF; J gene: TRBJ2-1; D gene: TRBD2; V gene: TRBV14; clone size: NA
CDR3 DNA: TGTGCCAGCAGGACTAGGCAGTCTAACATTCAGTACTTC; CDR3 protein: CASRTRQSNIQYF; J gene: TRBJ2-4; D gene: NA; V gene: TRBV21-1; clone size: many
CDR3 DNA: TGCGCCAGCAGCTTGCCGGACAGGGGAGGTGAAAAACTGTTTTTT; CDR3 protein: CASSLPDRGGEKLFF; J gene: TRBJ1-4; D gene: TRBD1; V gene: TRBV5-1; clone size: few
CDR3 DNA: TGTGCCAGCAGCTTAGATGGGCCAGGGTTTGGCGGCTACACCTTC; CDR3 protein: CASSLDGPGFGGYTF; J gene: TRBJ1-2; D gene: NA; V gene: TRBV7-9; clone size: NA
CDR3 DNA: TGTGCCAGCAGCTCCAGACAACACTCTGGAAACACCATATATTTT; CDR3 protein: CASSSRQHSGNTIYF; J gene: TRBJ1-3; D gene: NA; V gene: TRBV7-2; clone size: few
CDR3 DNA: TGTGCCAGCAGCGGCCCGACTAGGAGTAGACAGACCCAGTACTTC; CDR3 protein: CASSGPTRSRQTQYF; J gene: TRBJ2-5; D gene: NA; V gene: TRBV12-3/TRBV12-4; clone size: many
CDR3 DNA: TGTGCCAGCTCACCCGGACAGGGCCTCTACGAGCAGTACTTC; CDR3 protein: CASSPGQGLYEQYF; J gene: TRBJ2-7; D gene: TRBD1; V gene: TRBV18; clone size: many
CDR3 DNA: TGTGCCAGCAGCCAACTACCGGGCCAGCCCCAGCATTTT; CDR3 protein: CASSQLPGQPQHF; J gene: TRBJ1-5; D gene: NA; V gene: TRBV4-2; clone size: many
CDR3 DNA: TGTGCCAGCAGTTTAGTCACGCACGAGCAGTACTTC; CDR3 protein: CASSLVTHEQYF; J gene: TRBJ2-7; D gene: NA; V gene: TRBV12-3/TRBV12-4; clone size: NA
CDR3 DNA: TGTGCCAGCAGCCCCCCCGGGGGAAACACCATATATTTT; CDR3 protein: CASSPPGGNTIYF; J gene: TRBJ1-3; D gene: NA; V gene: TRBV7-3; clone size: few
CDR3 DNA: TGTGCCAGCACCCGTCTCGGACAGGCGAATGGTCCCCAGCATTTT; CDR3 protein: CASTRLGQANGPQHF; J gene: TRBJ1-5; D gene: TRBD1; V gene: TRBV2; clone size: NA
CDR3 DNA: TGTGCCAGCAGTACGGACAGGGGGCCTCAGCCCCAGCATTTT; CDR3 protein: CASSTDRGPQPQHF; J gene: TRBJ1-5; D gene: TRBD1; V gene: TRBV6-6; clone size: few
CDR3 DNA: TGTGCCAGCAGGCGATGGAACACTGAAGCTTTCTTT; CDR3 protein: CASRRWNTEAFF; J gene: TRBJ1-1; D gene: NA; V gene: TRBV6-5; clone size: NA
CDR3 DNA: TGTGCCAGCAGCTACTACAGGGCGACTGAAGCTTTCTTT; CDR3 protein: CASSYYRATEAFF; J gene: TRBJ1-1; D gene: NA; V gene: TRBV3-1; clone size: few
CDR3 DNA: TGTGCCAGCAGTGTCCCCGGACAGGGGGCCCCTCAGCCCCAGCATTTT; CDR3 protein: CASSVPGQGAPQPQHF; J gene: TRBJ1-5; D gene: TRBD1; V gene: TRBV6-2/TRBV6-3; clone size: many
CDR3 DNA: TGTGCCAGCAGTAAAACTACAGGGGCCTATGGCTACACCTTC; CDR3 protein: CASSKTTGAYGYTF; J gene: TRBJ1-2; D gene: TRBD1; V gene: TRBV27; clone size: few
CDR3 DNA: TGTGCCAGCAGCTTAGGGGGCTCCCACCAAGAGACCCAGTACTTC; CDR3 protein: CASSLGGSHQETQYF; J gene: TRBJ2-5; D gene: NA; V gene: TRBV7-2; clone size: many
CDR3 DNA: TGTGCCAGCAGTTTATCATCCCCTGGGGCCCAGTACTTC; CDR3 protein: CASSLSSPGAQYF; J gene: TRBJ2-5; D gene: NA; V gene: TRBV27; clone size: many
CDR3 DNA: TGTGCCAGCAGCTTGCCTAGGGCCAGTTCGGAACACGGGGAGCTGTTTTTT; CDR3 protein: CASSLPRASSEHGELFF; J gene: TRBJ2-2; D gene: NA; V gene: TRBV7-9; clone size: NA
CDR3 DNA: TGTGCCAGCAGTCCTGATACTGGAAACACCATATATTTT; CDR3 protein: CASSPDTGNTIYF; J gene: TRBJ1-3; D gene: NA; V gene: TRBV2; clone size: NA
CDR3 DNA: TGTGCCAGCAGTTTAATTGGGACGGCGGGGAGTCAGGGCTACACCTTC; CDR3 protein: CASSLIGTAGSQGYTF; J gene: TRBJ1-2; D gene: NA; V gene: TRBV28; clone size: few
CDR3 DNA: TGTGCCAGCAGCTTATTAGCGCCGTCTAGCACAGATACGCAGTATTTT; CDR3 protein: CASSLLAPSSTDTQYF; J gene: TRBJ2-3; D gene: NA; V gene: TRBV7-2; clone size: few
CDR3 DNA: TGCGCCAGCAGCCAAGAGTCAGGTCAGGGGGCCCTATATACGCAGTATTTT; CDR3 protein: CASSQESGQGALYTQYF; J gene: TRBJ2-3; D gene: TRBD1; V gene: TRBV4-3; clone size: many
CDR3 DNA: TGCAGCGTTGAGTCTCAGTTCTATGGCTACACCTTC; CDR3 protein: CSVESQFYGYTF; J gene: TRBJ1-2; D gene: NA; V gene: TRBV29-1; clone size: many
CDR3 DNA: TGTGCCAGCAGTACCCCGGTGGAGACCCAGTACTTC; CDR3 protein: CASSTPVETQYF; J gene: TRBJ2-5; D gene: NA; V gene: TRBV7-9; clone size: many
CDR3 DNA: TGTGCCAGCAGCGTAGGGACAGGGTCAGCCTACGAGCAGTACTTC; CDR3 protein: CASSVGTGSAYEQYF; J gene: TRBJ2-7; D gene: TRBD1; V gene: TRBV9; clone size: few
CDR3 DNA: TGTGCCAGCAGCCCTCACCAGAGCGTTATTCCACCCCTCCACTTT; CDR3 protein: CASSPHQSVIPPLHF; J gene: TRBJ1-6; D gene: NA; V gene: TRBV7-2; clone size: few
CDR3 DNA: TGTGCCAGCAGCCCGTGGGACAGACGTTACAATGAGCAGTTCTTC; CDR3 protein: CASSPWDRRYNEQFF; J gene: TRBJ2-1; D gene: TRBD1; V gene: TRBV7-9; clone size: NA
CDR3 DNA: TGCGCCAGCAGCTCCACTAGCGGCCAAGAGACCCAGTACTTC; CDR3 protein: CASSSTSGQETQYF; J gene: TRBJ2-5; D gene: TRBD2; V gene: TRBV5-1; clone size: NA
CDR3 DNA: TGTGCCAGCAGCATCAATTCTGACAGGGACCAGTTCTTC; CDR3 protein: CASSINSDRDQFF; J gene: TRBJ2-1; D gene: TRBD1; V gene: TRBV7-2; clone size: many
CDR3 DNA: TGCAGTGTCCCGGGACAGGGGGCGTACGAGCAGTACTTC; CDR3 protein: CSVPGQGAYEQYF; J gene: TRBJ2-7; D gene: TRBD1; V gene: TRBV20-1; clone size: many
CDR3 DNA: TGTGCTAGTGGGACGTCCACCGGGGGGCTGGTCGAGCAGTACTTC; CDR3 protein: CASGTSTGGLVEQYF; J gene: TRBJ2-7; D gene: NA; V gene: TRBV12-5; clone size: few
CDR3 DNA: TGTGCCAGCAGTGTGGGACCTCAGGCCCCTAGAGATACGCAGTATTTT; CDR3 protein: CASSVGPQAPRDTQYF; J gene: TRBJ2-3; D gene: NA; V gene: TRBV12-3/TRBV12-4; clone size: many
CDR3 DNA: TGTGCCAGCACCAGAATCCCTGAAGCTTTCTTT; CDR3 protein: CASTRIPEAFF; J gene: TRBJ1-1; D gene: NA; V gene: TRBV2; clone size: few
CDR3 DNA: TGTGCCACCAGCGGGACAGGTTTTACTTCGAACACCGGGGAGCTGTTTTTT; CDR3 protein: CATSGTGFTSNTGELFF; J gene: TRBJ2-2; D gene: TRBD1; V gene: TRBV15; clone size: few
CDR3 DNA: TGTGCCAGCAGCCCCGACAGGGGAGTCGGCACAGATACGCAGTATTTT; CDR3 protein: CASSPDRGVGTDTQYF; J gene: TRBJ2-3; D gene: TRBD1; V gene: TRBV3-1; clone size: many
CDR3 DNA: TGTGCCAGCAGCGTAGAAGGGGGGCCTACCTACGAGCAGTACTTC; CDR3 protein: CASSVEGGPTYEQYF; J gene: TRBJ2-7; D gene: NA; V gene: TRBV9; clone size: medium-sized
CDR3 DNA: TGTGCCAGCGGAGAGGCAGGGCGGACTGAAGCTTTCTTT; CDR3 protein: CASGEAGRTEAFF; J gene: TRBJ1-1; D gene: NA; V gene: TRBV27; clone size: many
CDR3 DNA: TGTGCCACCAGTGGCGGGCTACTCACAGATACGCAGTATTTT; CDR3 protein: CATSGGLLTDTQYF; J gene: TRBJ2-3; D gene: NA; V gene: TRBV24-1; clone size: many
CDR3 DNA: TGTGCCAGCAGCTTAAATGGGGGAATTCAGCCCCAGCATTTT; CDR3 protein: CASSLNGGIQPQHF; J gene: TRBJ1-5; D gene: NA; V gene: TRBV7-3; clone size: NA
CDR3 DNA: TGTGCCAGCAGCTTCGTGGGGGGCTTGGTCACTGAAGCTTTCTTT; CDR3 protein: CASSFVGGLVTEAFF; J gene: TRBJ1-1; D gene: NA; V gene: TRBV5-6; clone size: few
CDR3 DNA: TGCGCCAGCAGCTGGACTAGCAGTAGGGACACCGGGGAGCTGTTTTTT; CDR3 protein: CASSWTSSRDTGELFF; J gene: TRBJ2-2; D gene: TRBD2; V gene: TRBV5-1; clone size: NA